This entry is about one T cell receptor beta chain. The antigen is undetermined. Sequenced by immunoSEQ multiplex PCR; TCRdb stores in-frame clones only, minus some. The sample shows just over 2,000,000 clones, approximately 94% of them seen only once. V was clipped by 5 bases and J by 2 bases; unmatched bases: 10. Germline CDR1 SGHDT, CDR2 YYEEEE. The CDR3 runs 15 residues. The data belong to a study of shared clonotypes between healthy human individuals. Study-wide findings and caveats: Generation probabilities of non-shared clonotypes were lower (relative to those shared by all four donors).

As defined, naive CD8 cells were CD45RO-negative and positively selected for CCR7, with terminally differentiated effector memory CD45RA+ cells excluded. The source is a man aged 18 to 30 in good health. The sequencing sample was made of naive CD8+ T cells sorted from blood. The chain combines TRBV5-6 with TRBJ2-7, with TRBD1 matching 7 bases. This chain's CDR3 is CASRPSRDSTYEQYF. The CDR3 nucleotides read TGTGCCAGCAGACCCTCTAGGGACAGTACCTACGAGCAGTACTTC.